This TCR beta chain was sequenced for a study of cytomegalovirus exposure and HLA in healthy donors. This CDR3 region has 13 residues. The germline V and J ends were trimmed by 4 bases and 8 bases, with 12 bases remaining between them. Germline loops: CDR1 SSHAT, CDR2 FNYEAQ (reference sequence). In regard to this clone: Antigen: not known.

In nominal health when sampled, donors likely had unrecorded immune exposures nonetheless. PCR primers comprised 60 Vbeta and 13 Jbeta primers. Generated by immunoSEQ multiplex PCR, the TCRdb table keeps only in-frame clones and is missing some. Its table lists around 190,000 clones. Study conclusions and caveats: In a later analysis, HLA-associated beta chains showed higher expansion and lower generation probabilities than comparable chains.

The clonotype comes from a woman in her twenties or thirties in good health and CMV-seropositive. Material for sequencing was PBMCs. The rearrangement joins TRBV7-7 to TRBJ2-1; tentative D call: TRBD2 (5 bases). CDR3 DNA: TGTGCCAGCAGCTCCCGGACTTTCGATGAGCAGTTCTTC. Translating gives CASSSRTFDEQFF.